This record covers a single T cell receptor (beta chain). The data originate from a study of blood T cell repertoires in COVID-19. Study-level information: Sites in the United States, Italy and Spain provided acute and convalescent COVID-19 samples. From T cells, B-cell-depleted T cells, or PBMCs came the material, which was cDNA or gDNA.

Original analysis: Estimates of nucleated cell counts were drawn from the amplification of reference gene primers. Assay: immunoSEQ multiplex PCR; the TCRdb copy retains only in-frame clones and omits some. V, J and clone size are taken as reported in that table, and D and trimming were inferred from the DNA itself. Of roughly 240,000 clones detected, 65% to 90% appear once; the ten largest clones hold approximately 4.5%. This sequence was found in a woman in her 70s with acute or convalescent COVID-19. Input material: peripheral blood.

The CDR3, as DNA: TGTGCCACCAGTGCCGGGGTTCAGCCCCAGCATTTT. Translating it yields CATSAGVQPQHF. The V gene is TRBV24-1, the J gene TRBJ1-5, with D uncertain. V was shortened by 5 bases and J by 6 bases, with 7 bases between the two germline ends. CDR1 is KGHDR, CDR2 SFDVKD, per germline. This CDR3 is 12 amino acids long.